This T cell receptor beta chain derives from a study of cytotoxic CD8 clonotypes in ibrutinib-treated CLL (TCRdb year 2021). Looking at the study overall: The cohort included roughly 15 treatment-naive and approximately twelve relapsed/refractory patients; some 18 were IGHV unmutated. Partial responses were observed in about 24 patients and complete responses in 2; after a median follow-up of roughly 62 months, remission was maintained in about 15 patients and progression was observed in approximately 12. Response samples were obtained after a median of 12 months of treatment, with a range of roughly 6 to 40 months. On average, each sample yielded about 250,000 productive templates and under 95,000 productive rearrangements. Longitudinal samples were available for about 30% of the roughly 86 trial participants. Cryopreserved peripheral blood mononuclear cells were obtained before treatment, at response, and at either sustained remission or disease progression. Patients were still on ibrutinib when every remission and progressive disease sample was collected. Summary of the overall study and its limitations: Sampling times were not matched between sustained-remission and progressing patients, and lymph node repertoires were not studied. Baseline clonality exceeded that of age-matched healthy donors and correlated strongly with circulating CD8+ T-cell counts. Public clonotypes were rare and either shrank or stayed stable during treatment, and the rise in clonality at ibrutinib response reflected expansion of private clonotypes. At ibrutinib response clonality went up, during sustained remission it held steady, and at progression it dropped back toward baseline.

Each clonotype received, on average, about 10x coverage in deep resolution sequencing performed on a MiSeq, where the target depth lay between 1 in 1 million and 1 in 200,000 T cells. The immunoSEQ hsTCRB Kit was used to generate TCR beta libraries. Per the original workflow: The data were analyzed with ImmunoSEQ Analyzer and ImmunoSEQ Data Assistant, and V, D and J gene assignments followed IMGT definitions. Clonality, which ranges from 0 to 1, was calculated by subtracting the normalized Shannon entropy of productive rearrangement frequencies from one. Only overrepresented clonotypes making up at least 0.05% of each patient's repertoire were included in the public clonotype analysis. Approximately 12 repertoires from age-matched healthy donors, obtained from immuneACCESS, served as clonality controls. What TCRdb holds here is the immuneACCESS table cut down to in-frame rearrangements. Part of the clones is not present; checked against another copy, under half of the missing clones reflect an unresolved V gene, and the others are unexplained. The V and J calls and the clone size are those of that table, but D and trimming were determined from the DNA. Across this sample there are over 100,000 clones, with approximately 58% seen only once. The top ten constitute 35% to 40% of the sample.

Taken with the paper, the label for time point translates to: around 2 years on ibrutinib. For TCR beta library preparation, approximately 1.9 micrograms of genomic DNA was extracted from cryopreserved PBMCs. High-throughput TCR beta sequencing was performed on longitudinal blood samples from CLL patients receiving ibrutinib monotherapy. The patients took part in an open-label, single-center phase 2 trial of ibrutinib monotherapy. V has 5 bases trimmed and J has 6 bases trimmed; junction bases matching no gene number 10. The CDR3 sequence holds 15 residues, the cysteine and phenylalanine included. Only the CDR3 region is kept as DNA, spanning 45 bases read in frame from base 1. CDR1 and CDR2, looked up from the germline V gene, are MNHEY and SVGAGI. As to this clone: Its binding antigen is unknown. There are no base qualities to consult, and no much larger clone falls within one base.

Recombination linked TRBV6-5 to TRBJ2-3; TRBD2 matches 8 bases in the middle. The source is a human donor with chronic lymphocytic leukemia. Sequences were derived from PBMCs, sampled after 24 months of ibrutinib treatment. In nucleotides, the sequence is TGTGCCAGCAGTACAGGCGGGGGGTCGGTGGATACGCAGTATTTT. The resulting protein is CASSTGGGSVDTQYF.